This TCR beta chain was found in a study of blood T cell repertoires in COVID-19. Produced via immunoSEQ multiplex PCR; TCRdb's table is partial and in-frame only. Here the sample spans about 400,000 clones, around nine tenths being singletons. Recovered status in Cohort 3 required two negative PCRs, clearance, or symptom resolution. V dropped 3 bases and J dropped 0 bases, with 24 bases sitting between them. Germline V gene data show CDR1 as MNHEY and CDR2 as SMNVEV (reference sequence). The CDR3 is 21 amino acids. Sequencing was done on a sample of PBMCs or T cells enriched from blood (not recorded which). The sequence was obtained from a woman younger than 45 who had recovered from COVID-19. The chain carries TRBV27 and TRBJ1-6; tentative D call: TRBD1 (6 bases). This CDR3 reads CASSFFGRGASLSSYNSPLHF. DNA for the CDR3: TGTGCCAGCAGTTTTTTTGGCAGGGGCGCATCCCTGAGCTCCTATAATTCACCCCTCCACTTT.